The table lists the clone carrying this T cell receptor (beta chain) with a few counts. This entry is derived from a study of blood T cell repertoires in COVID-19. Study context: COVID-19 samples collected from the United States, Italy and Spain covered acute and convalescent phases.

With V trimmed by 4 bases and J by 4 bases, 17 bases remained unmatched. From germline, CDR1 is SGHRS and CDR2 YFSETQ. This CDR3 has 19 amino acids. As originally analysed: Counts of nucleated cells, estimated from reference gene primer amplification, were obtained. TCRdb's table, derived via immunoSEQ multiplex PCR, lists solely in-frame clones and lacks some. That table furnishes V, J and clone size, whereas the DNA furnished D and trimming. The sample shows 150,000 to 200,000 clones, roughly 82% of them seen only once. Those who participated ranged in age from roughly 18 to 100 years and resided in 24 US areas. Participants' own reports of clinical history determined their cohort assignment.

Sequencing was carried out using PBMCs or T cells enriched from blood (not recorded which). This clonotype originated in a woman aged 55-75 years with acute COVID-19. The rearrangement joins TRBV5-1 to TRBJ2-3, with TRBD1 identical over 11 bases. CDR3 amino acids: CASSLGQGVRRGRADTQYF. Here the CDR3 DNA reads TGCGCCAGCAGCCTGGGACAGGGGGTCCGACGGGGACGGGCAGATACGCAGTATTTT.